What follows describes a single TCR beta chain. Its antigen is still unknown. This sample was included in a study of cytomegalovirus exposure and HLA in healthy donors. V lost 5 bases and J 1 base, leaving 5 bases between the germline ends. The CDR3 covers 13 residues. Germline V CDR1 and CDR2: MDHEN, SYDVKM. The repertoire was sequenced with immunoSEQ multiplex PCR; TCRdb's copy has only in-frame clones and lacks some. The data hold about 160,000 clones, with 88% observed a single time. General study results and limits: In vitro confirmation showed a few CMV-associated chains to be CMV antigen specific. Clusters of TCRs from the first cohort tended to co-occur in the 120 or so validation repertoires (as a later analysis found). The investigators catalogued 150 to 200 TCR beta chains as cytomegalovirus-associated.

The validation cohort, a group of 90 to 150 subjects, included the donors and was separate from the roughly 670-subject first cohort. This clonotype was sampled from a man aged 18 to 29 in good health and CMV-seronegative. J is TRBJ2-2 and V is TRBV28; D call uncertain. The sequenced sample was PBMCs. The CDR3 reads CASSLLNTGELFF. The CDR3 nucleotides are TGTGCCAGCAGTCTACTGAACACCGGGGAGCTGTTTTTT.